This record covers a single T cell receptor beta chain. The antigen is not known. The record originates from a study of cytomegalovirus exposure and HLA in healthy donors. General study results and limits: No immune exposure information besides CMV serostatus was available. A later analysis, which compared TCR beta chains of equal frequency, found the HLA-associated ones more clonally expanded. Later analysis suggested most CMV-associated TCR beta chains were HLA-restricted.

The J segment lost 4 bases and the V segment lost 2 bases, leaving 8 bases of the junction unmatched. The germline gives CDR1 MGHRA, CDR2 YSYEKL. The length of the CDR3 is 17 residues. With 60 Vbeta and 13 Jbeta primers, the PCR was carried out. Per the original data handling: There were 70 million to 95 million unique TCR beta chains by a later count, and approximately 10 million of them were shared. Profiled with immunoSEQ multiplex PCR; TCRdb holds only in-frame clones, not every one. The V and J calls and the clone size are those of that table, but D and trimming were determined from the DNA. The data contain 210,000 or so clones, about four fifths of them singletons.

The source of this sequence is a woman aged 45-59 years in good health and CMV-seropositive. The sample comprised PBMCs. The chain joins TRBV4-1 to TRBJ2-3; the match to TRBD2 covers 11 bases. CDR3 nucleotide sequence: TGCGCCAGCAGCCAATATGTGACTAGCGGGGTCCCAGATACGCAGTATTTT. Its protein is CASSQYVTSGVPDTQYF.